This TCR beta chain derives from a study of spatial heterogeneity in lung cancer. Across the study: The study consistently detected more beta-chain than alpha-chain sequences. Raw-read counts averaged over ten per unique TCR and UMI combination.

This clonotype was observed a few times. Its target is unknown. After removal of 3 bases from V and 7 bases from J, the junction contained 6 bases not matched to a gene. This CDR3 region has 15 residues. Germline V gene data show CDR1 as SGHNT and CDR2 as YYREEE (reference sequence). Via MiXCR, TCRdb re-called the 5' RACE reads, giving one row per CDR3 protein. The sample has 100,000 or so distinct CDR3 sequences; 3.5% to 5% are singletons. Study results and caveats: Tumor mutation counts were tracked by expanded intratumoral alpha and beta TCR counts. Coverage of tumor T cells, by estimate, reached about 7.6% for alpha chains and more than 11% for beta chains.

As to time point: sample taken at primary tumor resection. Whole RNA obtained from tumor, nontumor lung or frozen PBMC underwent sequencing without sorting. The chain joins TRBV5-4 to TRBJ2-1; 11 bases are a match to TRBD1. The specimen was lung tumor tissue, collected at surgery. This sequence originates from a male donor with early-stage non-small cell lung cancer. The CDR3 protein is CASSSDRGRRNEQFF. The CDR3 DNA sequence: TGTGCCAGCAGCTCGGACAGGGGGCGCCGGAATGAGCAGTTCTTC. The whole variable domain, filled in from reference TRBV5-4 and TRBJ2-1, reads ETGVTQSPTHLIKTRGQQVTLRCSSQSGHNTVSWYQQALGQGPQFIFQYYREEENGRGNFPPRFSGLQFPNYSSELNVNALELDDSALYLCASSSDRGRRNEQFFGPGTRLTVL.